The next 18 T cell receptor beta chains were all read from a single sample in a study of blood T cell repertoires in COVID-19 (dated by TCRdb to between 2020 and 2021). Library prep was done by the immunoSEQ multiplex PCR assay. In TCRdb, the immuneACCESS table is reduced to in-frame sequences with V and J assigned. These tables do not hold every clone; where another copy was compared, an unresolved V gene accounts for under half, and the others remain unexplained. The sample table contains about 180,000 clones; only one count was recorded for more than 75% of them. About 8% of the sample comes from the top ten. Specimen: peripheral blood. The source is a woman in her 70s with acute or convalescent COVID-19.

The chain recombines TRBV10-2 with TRBJ2-1; 7 bases are shared with TRBD2. V dropped 3 bases and J dropped 5; count of bases not matched to a gene: 4. Germline V lookup: CDR1 WSHSY, CDR2 SAAADI. The CDR3 is made up of 14 amino acids. CDR3 in amino acids: CASSDRGRDNEQFF. The CDR3 nucleotides read TGCGCCAGCAGTGACAGAGGGAGGGACAATGAGCAGTTCTTC.

CDR3 sequence (DNA): TGCGCCAGCAGCCAAGAATTCCGAGGGAACACCGGGGAGCTGTTTTTT. Protein product: CASSQEFRGNTGELFF. The chain is built from TRBV4-3 and TRBJ2-2; D call uncertain. Looked up from germline, CDR1 is LGHNA and CDR2 is YSLEER. This CDR3 comprises 16 residues. V was clipped by 0 bases and J by 1 base, with 9 bases between them.

The gene calls are TRBV5-4 and TRBJ2-7, with 10 bases identical to TRBD1. V shed 7 bases, J shed 6 bases, and the junction held 7 bases outside the gene matches. Germline CDR1 is SGHNT and CDR2 is YYREEE (reference sequence). CDR3 size: 13 residues. CDR3 residues: CASGRDRGREQYF. For the CDR3, the DNA is TGTGCCAGCGGCCGGGACAGGGGTCGCGAGCAGTACTTC.

The sample holds one count of this clone. V gene TRBV7-6 combines with J gene TRBJ1-6; 10 bases line up with TRBD1. The CDR3 spans 18 residues. Trimming at V came to 5 bases and at J to 1 base, leaving 8 bases not matched to a gene. The germline V gene has CDR1 SGHVS and CDR2 FNYEAQ. The CDR3 region has the DNA TGTGCCAGCAGCGCCTCCGACAGGGGGCTTTCCTATAATTCACCCCTCCACTTT. Translated, it gives CASSASDRGLSYNSPLHF.

The rearrangement links TRBV12-3 or TRBV12-4 to TRBJ1-3; D not resolved. The V end was cut by 6 bases, the J end by 4 bases, with 10 bases between. The CDR3 is made up of 13 amino acids. In DNA, the CDR3 is TGTGCCAGCAGGAGAATAGAGGGAAACACCATATATTTT. Protein product: CASRRIEGNTIYF.

The chain links TRBV6-1 to TRBJ1-1; no firm D call. The germline V gene encodes CDR1 MNHNS and CDR2 SASEGT. CDR3 length equals 14 residues. Deletions cut 0 bases from V and 2 bases from J, with 7 bases between. CDR3 sequence reads: CASSEAGGNTEAFF. CDR3 DNA: TGTGCCAGCAGTGAAGCAGGAGGAAACACTGAAGCTTTCTTT.

This clone was seen just once. The chain employs TRBV3-1 (or the pseudogene TRBV3-2) and TRBJ2-5; 13 bases match TRBD2. The V gene end was trimmed by 4 bases and the J gene end by 3 bases; junction bases not matched to a gene: 2. Germline lookup yields CDR1 LGHDT and CDR2 YNNKEL (reference sequence). CDR3 length: 15 residues. CDR3 in amino acids: CASSPGTSGKETQYF. The CDR3 coding sequence is TGTGCCAGCAGCCCCGGGACTAGCGGGAAAGAGACCCAGTACTTC.

This chain joins TRBV7-3 and TRBJ2-5; D uncertain. Trimming took 1 base from V and 2 from J, leaving 5 bases between them. Per germline, CDR1 SGHTA and CDR2 FQGTGA. The CDR3 has 13 residues. Written as DNA, the CDR3 is TGTGCCAGCAGCTTAAATAGTCAAGAGACCCAGTACTTC. Translated, it gives CASSLNSQETQYF. Drawing the rest from reference TRBV7-3 and TRBJ2-5, the complete variable domain is GAGVSQTPSNKVTEKGKYVELRCDPISGHTALYWYRQSLGQGPEFLIYFQGTGAADDSGLPNDRFFAVRPEGSVSTLKIQRTERGDSAVYLCASSLNSQETQYFGPGTRLLVL.

CDR3 DNA: TGTGCCAGCAGTCCGACAGGGGATAGCAATCAGCCCCAGCATTTT. The encoded protein is CASSPTGDSNQPQHF. The gene calls are TRBV28 and TRBJ1-5; 8 bases are shared with TRBD1. The CDR3 runs 15 residues. The junction had 3 bases not matched to a gene; V was cut back by 5 bases and J by 0 bases. From germline, CDR1 is MDHEN and CDR2 SYDVKM. Filled out from reference TRBV28 and TRBJ1-5, the complete variable domain reads DVKVTQSSRYLVKRTGEKVFLECVQDMDHENMFWYRQDPGLGLRLIYFSYDVKMKEKGDIPEGYSVSREKKERFSLILESASTNQTSMYLCASSPTGDSNQPQHFGDGTRLSIL.

As for this clone: This specimen includes other DNA sequences encoding the same CDR3. This chain joins TRBV18 and TRBJ2-1; D gene ambiguous. Trimming cost V 2 bases and J 4 bases, with 9 bases left between them. The germline V gene encodes CDR1 KGHSH and CDR2 LQKENI. The CDR3 sequence is 14 residues long. The CDR3 loop is CASSPSSSYNEQFF. CDR3 DNA sequence: TGTGCCAGCTCACCATCATCGAGTTACAATGAGCAGTTCTTC.

This chain joins TRBV11-3 and TRBJ2-1, with 7 bases matching TRBD2. The CDR3 covers 15 residues. The V gene end was trimmed by 4 bases and the J gene end by 0 bases; junction bases not matched to a gene: 3. Germline V gives CDR1 SGHNT, CDR2 YENEEA. The CDR3 here is CASSSGGSSYNEQFF. In DNA form, the CDR3 reads TGTGCCAGCAGCTCCGGGGGGTCCTCCTACAATGAGCAGTTCTTC.

This chain joins TRBV13 and TRBJ2-1, with a tentative D call TRBD1 (6 bases). Germline V gene data show CDR1 as PRHDT and CDR2 as FYEKMQ (reference sequence). V lost 1 base, J lost 0 bases, and 13 bases lay in between. The CDR3 is 17 residues long. CDR3 nucleotides: TGTGCCAGCAGCTTAGCAAACGGCAGGGGCTCCTACAATGAGCAGTTCTTC. Its translation is CASSLANGRGSYNEQFF. Variable domain in full (rest from reference TRBV13 and TRBJ2-1): AAGVIQSPRHLIKEKRETATLKCYPIPRHDTVYWYQQGPGQDPQFLISFYEKMQSDKGSIPDRFSAQQFSDYHSELNMSSLELGDSALYFCASSLANGRGSYNEQFFGPGTRLTVL.

This clone was detected only once. The rearrangement uses TRBV4-1 and TRBJ2-7; 11 bases fit TRBD1. Germline V gene data show CDR1 as MGHRA and CDR2 as YSYEKL. J was trimmed by 7 bases and V by 3 bases; bases with no gene match: 8. This CDR3 has 15 amino acids. The CDR3 protein is CASSQWTGGQGEQYF. CDR3 nucleotide sequence: TGCGCCAGCAGCCAGTGGACAGGGGGCCAAGGAGAGCAGTACTTC.

This clone has just one count. The V and J genes are TRBV2 and TRBJ1-5; possibly TRBD1 for D (5 bases). V lost 5 bases and J lost 3, with 11 bases in between. The CDR3 loop spans 14 amino acids. Germline CDR1 reads SNHLY; CDR2 reads FYNNEI. DNA of the CDR3: TGTGCCAGCAGTTTAACAGGCTCCAATCAGCCCCAGCATTTT. Its translation is CASSLTGSNQPQHF.

The chain employs TRBV7-7 and TRBJ2-7; 9 nucleotides align to TRBD1. Germline CDR1 reads SSHAT; CDR2 reads FNYEAQ (reference sequence). This CDR3 has 15 amino acids. V trimming: 5 bases; J trimming: 2 bases; junction bases outside the gene matches: 7. The CDR3 DNA reads TGTGCCAGCAGCCCGGGACAGGGACTTGCCTACGAGCAGTACTTC. This sequence encodes CASSPGQGLAYEQYF.

This chain joins TRBV3-1 (or the pseudogene TRBV3-2) and TRBJ1-2; TRBD1 aligns across 7 bases. Germline V gene sequence: CDR1 LGHDT, CDR2 YNNKEL (reference sequence). V gave up 7 bases and J gave up 4 bases; unmatched junction bases: 9. The CDR3 covers 14 residues. The CDR3 sequence: CASKRQGAAYGYTF. CDR3 DNA sequence: TGTGCCAGCAAGAGACAGGGCGCTGCCTATGGCTACACCTTC.

In this sample, this clone turned up a few times. The CDR3 bases are TGTGCCAGCAGCTGGGACAGTAGGGCCGATACGCAGTATTTT. Translated: CASSWDSRADTQYF. The chain joins TRBV5-4 to TRBJ2-3, with 7 bases fitting TRBD1. CDR1 and CDR2 from the germline V gene are SGHNT and YYREEE (reference sequence). The CDR3 has 14 residues. Trimming removed 3 bases from V and 6 bases from J; junction bases left unmatched: 7.

The chain joins TRBV9 to TRBJ1-1, with 8 bases identical to TRBD1. CDR3 length: 14 residues. V shed 2 bases and J 5 bases; nucleotides not matched to a gene: 5. Germline V gene lookup returns CDR1 SGDLS and CDR2 YYNGEE. The DNA of the CDR3 is TGTGCCAGCAGCGTCAGGGGGCAGTCGACTGAAGCTTTCTTT. It codes for CASSVRGQSTEAFF.